These T cell receptor beta chains were read from a single sample in a study of Graves' ophthalmopathy and Graves' hyperthyroidism. TCRdb re-derived calls from the multiplex PCR reads in MiXCR, one entry per CDR3 protein. The sample lists hundreds of thousands of distinct CDR3 sequences; under 25% were seen once. The sample taken for sequencing was peripheral blood. The receptor source for this set is a woman aged 18-29 years with stable Graves' hyperthyroidism. CDR3s include the opening cysteine and the closing phenylalanine or tryptophan. Fields, in order: clone size, D gene, J gene, V gene, CDR3 DNA, CDR3 protein. D genes are given only for firm matches. Expanded clones get a size class; other rows say once, few or many, or leave the size out.

- | - | TRBJ1-1 | TRBV5-5 | TGTGCCAGCAACCGAGGACGGGCAGAGTTTTCTGAAGCTTTCTTT | CASNRGRAEFSEAFF
- | TRBD2 | TRBJ2-3 | TRBV27 | TGTGCCAGCAGTCCACTCGGACTAGCGGGAACCTACACAGATACGCAGTATTTT | CASSPLGLAGTYTDTQYF
many | - | TRBJ1-2 | TRBV7-2 | TGTGCCAGCAGCTCGAGGGACCCCATTCAGGGCTACACCTTC | CASSSRDPIQGYTF
many | - | TRBJ1-2 | TRBV19 | TGTGCCAGTAGTCTCGGGTGGACGGACGCTAACTATGGCTACACCTTC | CASSLGWTDANYGYTF
many | TRBD2 | TRBJ2-7 | TRBV3-1 | TGTGCCAGCAGCCAAGACCTCGTAAGCGGGAGGTACGAGCAGTACTTC | CASSQDLVSGRYEQYF
many | - | TRBJ2-7 | TRBV7-2 | TGTGCCAGCAGTCTCGCGGCTTCGTACGAGCAGTACTTC | CASSLAASYEQYF
- | - | TRBJ1-3 | TRBV6-1 | TGTGCCAGCAGTCCAGACAGTTGGGGAAACACCATATATTTT | CASSPDSWGNTIYF
many | TRBD1 | TRBJ1-2 | TRBV2 | TGTGCCAGCAGTGAACGACTTCGGGACAGACATTATGGCTACACCTTC | CASSERLRDRHYGYTF
many | - | TRBJ1-2 | TRBV4-1 | TGCGCCAGCAGCCAAGAGGGGCAGGGAGGGGACTATGGCTACACCTTC | CASSQEGQGGDYGYTF
many | TRBD2 | TRBJ2-5 | TRBV12-3/TRBV12-4 | TGTGCCAGTCTCCTAGCAGCGGGAGTGGATGAGACCCAGTACTTC | CASLLAAGVDETQYF
many | - | TRBJ2-7 | TRBV7-3 | TGTGCCAGCAGCTTGGGAAGTGGAGTGAGGTACGAGCAGTACTTC | CASSLGSGVRYEQYF
- | - | TRBJ2-2 | TRBV6-5 | TGTGCCAGCACCACTTGGGGCGACACCGGGGAGCTGTTTTTT | CASTTWGDTGELFF
many | - | TRBJ2-7 | TRBV7-2 | TGTGCCAGCAGCTGGCCCCCCCAGGTCTACGAGCAGTACTTC | CASSWPPQVYEQYF
- | - | TRBJ1-5 | TRBV12-3/TRBV12-4 | TGTGCCAACAGTATGGGCTTTTGGGGGAATAGCAATCAGCCCCAGCATTTT | CANSMGFWGNSNQPQHF
- | - | TRBJ1-1 | TRBV30 | TGTGCCTGGAGGGATCCGGGACTCAGGAGGGTTACTGAAGCTTTCTTT | CAWRDPGLRRVTEAFF
many | TRBD1 | TRBJ2-2 | TRBV24-1 | TGTGCCACCAGTGATTTGGGGACAGGCTCGAACACCGGGGAGCTGTTTTTT | CATSDLGTGSNTGELFF
many | - | TRBJ2-7 | TRBV29-1 | TGCAGCGCCCAAGCATCGGGGTCCAGAGCAGAGCAGTACTTC | CSAQASGSRAEQYF
few | TRBD1 | TRBJ1-1 | TRBV20-1 | TGCAGTGCTGGACAGGGTGTTTCAACTGAAGCTTTCTTT | CSAGQGVSTEAFF
many | - | TRBJ2-7 | TRBV12-3/TRBV12-4 | TGTGCCAGCAGCTTCTCCATCTACGAGCAGTACTTC | CASSFSIYEQYF
- | - | TRBJ2-2 | TRBV18 | TGTGCCAGCTCACGAACTCAGGGTTCTGGCACCGGGGAGCTGTTTTTT | CASSRTQGSGTGELFF
many | - | TRBJ2-5 | TRBV29-1 | TGCAGCGTTGAAGATCCCTACCTAGGGGTGGGTGAGACCCAGTACTTC | CSVEDPYLGVGETQYF
- | TRBD1 | TRBJ1-1 | TRBV13 | TGTGCCAGCAGCATTTCCGGGACAGGGGTCACTGAAGCTTTCTTT | CASSISGTGVTEAFF